This TCR beta chain was obtained from a study of blood T cell repertoires in COVID-19. About the study: The analysed material was cDNA or gDNA that came from T cells, B-cell-depleted T cells, or PBMCs.

Clones were sequenced by immunoSEQ multiplex PCR, and TCRdb holds only the in-frame ones, with some missing. The data hold some 240,000 clones, with 90% observed a single time. Germline V gives CDR1 LNHDA, CDR2 SQIVND (reference sequence). The CDR3 consists of 14 residues. J was trimmed by 5 bases and V by 5 bases; bases with no gene match: 8. The specimen sequenced was peripheral blood. This TCR was recovered from an older woman with COVID-19, enrolled during active disease. The chain employs TRBV19 and TRBJ2-7, with TRBD1 matching over 8 bases. The CDR3 reads CASSADRVVDEQYF. For the CDR3, the DNA is TGTGCCAGTAGTGCGGACAGGGTAGTCGACGAGCAGTACTTC.